Described below is a single TCR beta chain sequence and its context. Antigen unknown. The sample comes from a study of OX40 agonist ivuxolimab in advanced cancers. Study-wide findings and caveats: Researchers report that CD8+ T cells had, on average, more expanded clones than CD4+.

People who had autoimmune disease history or systemic immunosuppression were excluded. Drawing of blood for sampling happened at baseline, at cycle 4 day 1, and at cycle 7 day 1. Germline-derived CDR1 and CDR2 are SGHAT and FQNNGV. The CDR3 totals 13 residues. V gave up 4 bases and J gave up 8 bases, with 12 bases separating them. Generated by immunoSEQ multiplex PCR, the TCRdb table keeps only in-frame clones and is missing some. Among roughly 65,000 clones, 85% to 90% were seen once, and the ten largest hold roughly a tenth. This specimen was CD4+ or CD8+ T cells sorted from blood, taken in a trial of the OX40 agonist ivuxolimab. The J gene is TRBJ2-1, the V gene TRBV11-2; D is perhaps TRBD1 (6 bases). This receptor was obtained from an adult with an advanced solid tumor such as melanoma, head and neck, liver or kidney cancer. In DNA, the CDR3 is TGTGCCAGCAGCTGGGGGCTAGCTCATGAGCAGTTCTTC. Protein product: CASSWGLAHEQFF.